The next 10 T cell receptor beta chains were all read from a single sample in a study of T cell responses to AZD1222 COVID-19 vaccine. The assay was immunoSEQ multiplex PCR, and TCRdb's table has in-frame clones only and misses some. The sample yields 140,000 to 150,000 clones, just under 95% seen once. Sequenced material: peripheral blood, taken on day 0 of AZD1222 vaccination. All receptors derive from an adult in good health.

This chain links TRBV3-1 (or the pseudogene TRBV3-2) with TRBJ1-4; possibly TRBD1 for D (6 bases). Germline loops: CDR1 LGHDT, CDR2 YNNKEL (reference sequence). Trimming removed 1 base at V and 5 bases at J, with 11 bases between. The CDR3 spans 15 residues. CDR3 loop: CASSQGGRHNEKLFF. CDR3 nucleotides: TGTGCCAGCAGCCAAGGGGGGCGACACAATGAAAAACTGTTTTTT.

The chain joins TRBV11-1 to TRBJ2-5; 8 bases agree with TRBD1. There are 13 residues in the CDR3. V dropped 5 bases and J dropped 4; count of bases not matched to a gene: 3. The germline CDR1 and CDR2 sequences are SGHAT and FQDESV (reference sequence). CDR3 protein: CASSPTGVETQYF. The DNA of the CDR3 is TGTGCCAGCAGCCCGACAGGGGTAGAGACCCAGTACTTC.

The chain uses TRBV13 and TRBJ1-4; unclear D gene. Germline V CDR1 and CDR2: PRHDT, FYEKMQ (reference sequence). The CDR3 spans 18 residues. V was pared by 1 base and J by 0 bases, with 15 bases between. The CDR3 DNA is TGTGCCAGCAGCTTAGTCTCGGGTTGGCATTCAACTAATGAAAAACTGTTTTTT. Translation gives CASSLVSGWHSTNEKLFF. Based on the CDR3 plus reference TRBV13 and TRBJ1-4, the full variable domain is AAGVIQSPRHLIKEKRETATLKCYPIPRHDTVYWYQQGPGQDPQFLISFYEKMQSDKGSIPDRFSAQQFSDYHSELNMSSLELGDSALYFCASSLVSGWHSTNEKLFFGSGTQLSVL.

The rearrangement uses TRBV19 and TRBJ2-1; the D call may be TRBD1 or TRBD2 (6 bases each). The germline V and J ends were trimmed by 8 bases and 7 bases, with 21 bases remaining between them. CDR3 length equals 15 residues. The germline gives CDR1 LNHDA, CDR2 SQIVND (reference sequence). The chain's CDR3 is CASAIAERRGNEQFF. Here the CDR3 DNA reads TGTGCCAGTGCAATCGCGGAGCGGAGGGGGAATGAGCAGTTCTTC.

This chain uses TRBV19 with TRBJ1-1; D not resolved. The length of the CDR3 is 14 residues. The ends were cut back, 1 base at V and 11 bases at J, with 17 bases in the middle. From germline, CDR1 is LNHDA and CDR2 SQIVND (reference sequence). The CDR3 DNA is TGTGCCAGTAGTATAGTCGGGAGACAACTCGCGGCTTTCTTT. This codes for CASSIVGRQLAAFF.

The chain employs TRBV7-9 and TRBJ1-5, with D possibly matching TRBD1 (5 bases). V dropped 5 bases and J dropped 5 bases, with 16 bases sitting between them. This CDR3 comprises 15 residues. Germline CDR1 is SEHNR and CDR2 is FQNEAQ (reference sequence). The CDR3 sequence: CASSPTGPGDQPQHF. CDR3 in DNA: TGTGCCAGCAGCCCTACAGGCCCGGGGGATCAGCCCCAGCATTTT.

The J gene is TRBJ1-5, the V gene TRBV2; D unclear. V was cut by 3 bases and J by 4 bases, with 10 bases left in between. CDR1 SNHLY and CDR2 FYNNEI come from the germline V gene. The CDR3 has 14 amino acids. The CDR3 protein is CASSDLNTNQPQHF. The CDR3 DNA sequence: TGTGCCAGCAGTGACCTTAATACTAATCAGCCCCAGCATTTT. The full variable domain, its missing parts supplied by reference TRBV2 and TRBJ1-5, is EPEVTQTPSHQVTQMGQEVILRCVPISNHLYFYWYRQILGQKVEFLVSFYNNEISEKSEIFDDQFSVERPDGSNFTLKIRSTKLEDSAMYFCASSDLNTNQPQHFGDGTRLSIL.

The chain carries TRBV7-3 and TRBJ2-1; 8 bases align to TRBD2. Germline V lookup: CDR1 SGHTA, CDR2 FQGTGA. The CDR3 loop spans 16 amino acids. The V and J ends lost 5 bases and 2 bases, in that order; junction bases with no gene match: 8. The CDR3 protein is CASSQKAGRAYNEQFF. The CDR3 DNA sequence: TGTGCCAGCAGCCAGAAAGCCGGGAGGGCCTACAATGAGCAGTTCTTC.

The rearrangement uses TRBV2 and TRBJ1-3; D is unclear. The CDR3 contains 13 residues. The V gene lost 0 bases and the J gene lost 10 bases, with 10 bases spanning the gap. CDR1 SNHLY and CDR2 FYNNEI come from the germline V gene. The CDR3 reads CASSEAGGSTIYF. In DNA form, the CDR3 reads TGTGCCAGCAGTGAAGCCGGCGGGTCAACCATATATTTT.

This clone was seen a few times. The CDR3 DNA sequence: TGTGCCAGCAGCTTACAAGGTACTCACAATGAGCAGTTCTTC. Translation gives CASSLQGTHNEQFF. V gene TRBV5-4 combines with J gene TRBJ2-1, with D hard to call. V dropped 2 bases and J dropped 5 bases, with 11 bases sitting between them. CDR3 length: 14 residues. Germline V gene sequence: CDR1 SGHNT, CDR2 YYREEE (reference sequence).